These 17 T cell receptor beta chains were sequenced from one sample in a study of blood T cell repertoires in COVID-19. The data were produced by immunoSEQ multiplex PCR, yet TCRdb's version contains in-frame clones alone and is incomplete. The sample records over 150,000 clones, approximately 90% being singletons. Input material: peripheral blood. The source is a man between 50 and 59 years old who had recovered from COVID-19.

This chain links TRBV5-1 with TRBJ2-5; TRBD2 aligns across 7 bases. Germline V gene data show CDR1 as SGHRS and CDR2 as YFSETQ. The CDR3 covers 14 residues. The V segment lost 3 bases and the J segment 0 bases; nucleotides outside the gene matches: 2. Here the CDR3 reads CASSYLADQETQYF. CDR3 nucleotide sequence: TGCGCCAGCAGCTACCTAGCGGACCAAGAGACCCAGTACTTC.

The rearrangement links TRBV5-6 to TRBJ2-5; D gene ambiguous. Germline V gene lookup returns CDR1 SGHDT and CDR2 YYEEEE. The CDR3 contains 13 residues. V was clipped by 1 base and J by 7 bases, with 11 bases between them. CDR3 nucleotide sequence: TGTGCCAGCAGCTTGACGAGGCCAGCGACCCAGTACTTC. It translates to CASSLTRPATQYF.

This clone was seen repeatedly, ten times or more. In DNA form, the CDR3 reads TGTGCCAGCAGTTCCGGGACAGGGGACCTCAATGAGCAGTTCTTC. This codes for CASSSGTGDLNEQFF. The chain couples TRBV6-7 to TRBJ2-1, with 10 bases matching TRBD1. TRBV6-7 is recorded as an ORF, its role being uncertain. The J segment lost 6 bases and the V segment lost 4 bases, leaving 6 bases of the junction unmatched. The CDR3 is 15 residues long.

The V gene is TRBV28, the J gene TRBJ2-4; 7 nucleotides agree with TRBD1. The CDR3 loop spans 15 amino acids. Germline values: CDR1 MDHEN, CDR2 SYDVKM. Trimming took 7 bases from V and 1 from J; bases not matched to a gene: 7. The CDR3 spells CASTPTGWAKNIQYF. As DNA, the CDR3 is TGTGCCAGCACCCCGACAGGGTGGGCCAAAAACATTCAGTACTTC.

This clone was counted between two and nine times. The rearrangement uses TRBV7-9 and TRBJ2-7, with 9 bases aligning to TRBD1. Germline loops: CDR1 SEHNR, CDR2 FQNEAQ (reference sequence). The CDR3 extends over 14 amino acids. Losses at the gene ends were 1 base for V and 6 bases for J; bases not matched to a gene: 4. CDR3 sequence: CASSLVGTGPEQYF. As DNA, the CDR3 is TGTGCCAGCAGCTTAGTAGGGACAGGGCCCGAGCAGTACTTC.

The chain combines TRBV5-1 with TRBJ2-5; D not certain. The CDR3 is made up of 13 amino acids. Germline CDR1 and CDR2: SGHRS and YFSETQ. The V end was cut by 2 bases, the J end by 5 bases, with 10 bases between. DNA for the CDR3: TGCGCCAGCAGCTTAGTGCTTCGGGAGACCCAGTACTTC. Amino acid sequence: CASSLVLRETQYF.

The chain carries TRBV9 and TRBJ1-5, with 9 bases fitting TRBD1. The germline gives CDR1 SGDLS, CDR2 YYNGEE. The J segment lost 1 base and the V segment lost 6 bases, leaving 11 bases of the junction unmatched. The CDR3 extends over 17 amino acids. The CDR3: CASIPGTGSGSNQPQHF. Written as DNA, the CDR3 is TGTGCCAGCATCCCCGGGACAGGGTCAGGAAGCAATCAGCCCCAGCATTTT.

The CDR3 loop is CASSARGLHQPQHF. The CDR3 nucleotides are TGTGCCAGCAGCGCCAGGGGGCTGCATCAGCCCCAGCATTTT. The chain combines TRBV5-6 with TRBJ1-5, with 8 bases identical to TRBD1. The CDR3 sequence is 14 residues long. Losses at the gene ends were 4 bases for V and 5 bases for J; bases not matched to a gene: 5. Germline CDR1 SGHDT, CDR2 YYEEEE.

V gene TRBV28 combines with J gene TRBJ1-5, with no clear D. Germline CDR1 MDHEN, CDR2 SYDVKM. The CDR3 consists of 14 residues. The V end lost 6 bases, the J end lost 7 bases, and 16 bases lay between the germline ends. The CDR3 loop is CASSSIRGRQPQHF. DNA of the CDR3: TGTGCCAGCAGCTCAATTCGAGGGCGACAGCCCCAGCATTTT. The variable domain in full, with the rest retrieved from reference TRBV28 and TRBJ1-5, is DVKVTQSSRYLVKRTGEKVFLECVQDMDHENMFWYRQDPGLGLRLIYFSYDVKMKEKGDIPEGYSVSREKKERFSLILESASTNQTSMYLCASSSIRGRQPQHFGDGTRLSIL.

The chain joins TRBV19 to TRBJ1-5; TRBD1 aligns across 7 bases. This CDR3 comprises 17 residues. The germline V gene has CDR1 LNHDA and CDR2 SQIVND (reference sequence). Trimming cost V 4 bases and J 4 bases; bases outside gene matches: 13. The CDR3 bases are TGTGCCAGTAGTAAGGAATCCGGGACAGTATGGAATCAGCCCCAGCATTTT. This codes for CASSKESGTVWNQPQHF.

This rearrangement joins TRBV27 to TRBJ1-6; 7 nucleotides match TRBD1. V lost 5 bases to trimming and J lost 10 bases; unmatched junction nucleotides: 8. This CDR3 spans 14 amino acids. The germline V gene encodes CDR1 MNHEY and CDR2 SMNVEV (reference sequence). The CDR3 reads CASSPRQGRSPLHF. The CDR3 DNA reads as TGTGCCAGCAGTCCCCGACAGGGACGATCACCCCTCCACTTT.

The gene calls are TRBV5-6 and TRBJ2-7; 7 bases agree with TRBD1. In germline, CDR1 is SGHDT, CDR2 YYEEEE. This CDR3 comprises 14 residues. The V and J ends lost 4 bases and 7 bases, in that order; junction bases with no gene match: 11. CDR3 coding DNA: TGTGCCAGCAGCCGAGACAGGGTGGTGGGTGAGCAGTACTTC. Translation: CASSRDRVVGEQYF. The variable domain in full, with the rest retrieved from reference TRBV5-6 and TRBJ2-7, is DAGVTQSPTHLIKTRGQQVTLRCSPKSGHDTVSWYQQALGQGPQFIFQYYEEEERQRGNFPDRFSGHQFPNYSSELNVNALLLGDSALYLCASSRDRVVGEQYFGPGTRLTVT.

The rearrangement joins TRBV15 to TRBJ2-7; possible D gene TRBD2, 7 bases. CDR1 LNHNV and CDR2 YYDKDF come from the germline V gene (reference sequence). The CDR3 is 16 residues long. V was shortened by 0 bases and J by 0 bases, with 12 bases between the two germline ends. CDR3 amino acids: CATSRDWGGGSYEQYF. As DNA, the CDR3 is TGTGCCACCAGCAGAGATTGGGGAGGGGGCTCCTACGAGCAGTACTTC.

V and J are TRBV13 and TRBJ2-2; 12 positions match TRBD2. Germline lookup yields CDR1 PRHDT and CDR2 FYEKMQ (reference sequence). The CDR3 consists of 18 residues. Trimming at V came to 5 bases and at J to 4 bases, leaving 11 bases not matched to a gene. The CDR3 region is CASSPYLGLAGITGELFF. DNA for the CDR3: TGTGCCAGCAGCCCGTACCTAGGACTAGCGGGAATCACCGGGGAGCTGTTTTTT.

This clone was found once. The chain uses TRBV14 and TRBJ2-5; TRBD1 aligns across 11 bases. From germline, CDR1 is SGHDN and CDR2 FVKESK. V was pared by 2 bases and J by 5 bases, with 7 bases of the junction left unmatched. The CDR3 spans 16 residues. CDR3 sequence (DNA): TGTGCCAGCAGCCAACAAGGACAGGGGGCGCGGGAGACCCAGTACTTC. It encodes CASSQQGQGARETQYF.

The V call is TRBV19, the J call TRBJ1-1; 9 nucleotides match TRBD1. Trimming cost V 7 bases and J 7 bases; bases outside gene matches: 19. Germline lookup yields CDR1 LNHDA and CDR2 SQIVND (reference sequence). The CDR3 loop spans 17 amino acids. The CDR3 sequence is CASMGWFRKQGAYEAFF. The CDR3 coding sequence is TGTGCCAGTATGGGATGGTTTAGAAAACAGGGGGCTTATGAAGCTTTCTTT.

This clone was seen a handful of times. The chain uses TRBV5-6 and TRBJ1-2; 7 bases align to TRBD1. This CDR3 comprises 13 residues. Losses at the gene ends were 4 bases for V and 2 bases for J; bases not matched to a gene: 2. Per germline, CDR1 SGHDT and CDR2 YYEEEE. CDR3 in DNA: TGTGCCAGCAGCCAGGACAGGAACTATGGCTACACCTTC. It yields the protein CASSQDRNYGYTF.